This T cell receptor (beta chain) was identified during a study of human T cells and chemical hapten exposure. Study-level information: Small discrepancies in pooled library volume mainly accounted for the varying TCR yields per sample. Whole-study results and caveats: Those TCRs sitting above 1 in 1000 frequency stayed the same with DPC sensitization.

Specified time point: healthy volunteer bleed at 2 weeks. Unseparated into fractions, whole blood served as the source from which total RNA was extracted. This clonotype appeared many times. Its antigen is still unknown. V lost 5 bases and J 4 bases, leaving 8 bases between the germline ends. This CDR3 spans 13 amino acids. CDR1 is LGHNT and CDR2 is FRNRAP in the germline V gene. Unique molecular identifiers were affixed to discrete cDNA molecules within the library. Source study methods: Sample-level TCR yields exhibited a median of approximately 96,000, with a range of 23,224 to 690,600. TCRdb itself ran the RACE reads through MiXCR, one entry per CDR3 protein. The V and J calls were not made by the authors but by TCRdb's processing. The table records around 130,000 distinct CDR3 sequences, about 9% of them present only once.

The chain uses TRBV12-5 and TRBJ2-2; D not resolved. This clonotype originated in a male donor in good health. Some clones in this sample may be carry-over from other donors' samples. Input material: whole blood. The CDR3 protein is CASGIGPTGELFF. CDR3 sequence (DNA): TGTGCTAGTGGTATAGGGCCCACCGGGGAGCTGTTTTTT.